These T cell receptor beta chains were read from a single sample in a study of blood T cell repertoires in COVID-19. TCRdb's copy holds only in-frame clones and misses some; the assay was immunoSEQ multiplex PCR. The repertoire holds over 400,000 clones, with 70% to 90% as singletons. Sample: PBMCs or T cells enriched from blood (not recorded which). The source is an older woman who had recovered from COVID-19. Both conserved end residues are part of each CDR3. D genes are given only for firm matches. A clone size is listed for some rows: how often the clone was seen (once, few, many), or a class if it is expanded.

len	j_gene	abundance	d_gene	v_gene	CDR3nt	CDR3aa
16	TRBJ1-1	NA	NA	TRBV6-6	TGTGCCAGCAGGGAACTAATCAACAGGGTCAGGACTGAAGCTTTCTTT	CASRELINRVRTEAFF
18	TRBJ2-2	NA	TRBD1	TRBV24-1	TGTGCCACCAGTGAGGACGGTATGGGACAGGGGATCACCGGGGAGCTGTTTTTT	CATSEDGMGQGITGELFF
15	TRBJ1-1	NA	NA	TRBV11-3	TGTGCCAGCAGCTCCTTCAGGGACATGAACACTGAAGCTTTCTTT	CASSSFRDMNTEAFF
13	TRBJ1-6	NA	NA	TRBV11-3	TGTGCCAGCAGCTGGACCAGGGATTCACCCCTCCACTTT	CASSWTRDSPLHF
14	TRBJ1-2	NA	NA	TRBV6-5	TGTGCCAGCAGTTACAACAGGGCTCCGCTGGGCTACACCTTC	CASSYNRAPLGYTF
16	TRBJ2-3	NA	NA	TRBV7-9	TGTGCCACCCCCGGGCTCCCCTCGAAGGGGACAGATACGCAGTATTTT	CATPGLPSKGTDTQYF
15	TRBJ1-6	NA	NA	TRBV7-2	TGTGCCAGCAGCCGGAGGGGGGGTACGGATTCACCCCTCCACTTT	CASSRRGGTDSPLHF
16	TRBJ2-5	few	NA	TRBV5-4	TGTGCCAGCAGCTTGGACCTTTCAGCGAGCCAAGAGACCCAGTACTTC	CASSLDLSASQETQYF
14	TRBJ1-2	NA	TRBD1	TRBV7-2	TGTGCCAGCAGCTTAGGGGACAGGTTCTATGGCTACACCTTC	CASSLGDRFYGYTF
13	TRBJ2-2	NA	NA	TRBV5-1	TGCGCCAGCCAAGACAGTCGCACCGGGGAGCTGTTTTTT	CASQDSRTGELFF
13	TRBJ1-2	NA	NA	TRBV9	TGTGCCAGCATGGACAGCTCTAACTATGGCTACACCTTC	CASMDSSNYGYTF
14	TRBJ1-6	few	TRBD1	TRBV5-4	TGTGCCAGCAGTTGGGACAGGTTTAATTCACCCCTCCACTTT	CASSWDRFNSPLHF